Below, 31 T cell receptor beta chains from the same sample are listed, as sequenced in a study of T cells in Graves' hyperthyroidism and ophthalmopathy. From RNA transcripts, TCR beta CDR3 regions were amplified. HTBI primers were used for first-round RT-PCR of the TCR CDR3. MiXCR, applied by TCRdb to the multiplex PCR reads, yields one record per CDR3 protein. The top ten clones hold more than 65% of a sample with about 130,000 distinct CDR3 sequences, roughly a fifth of them seen once. Sequencing was done on a sample of blood. These TCRs come from a woman between 50 and 59 years old with Graves' hyperthyroidism that later progressed to Graves' ophthalmopathy.

This clonotype was picked up many times. V usage is TRBV28 and J usage is TRBJ1-5; no clear D gene. CDR1 is MDHEN and CDR2 is SYDVKM in the germline V gene. The CDR3 runs 11 residues. The DNA for the CDR3 is TGTGCGGGAGGAAGCAATCAGCCCCAGCATTTT. Translation gives CAGGSNQPQHF.

This clonotype was detected ten times or more. The chain is built from TRBV7-2 and TRBJ2-1; D could derive from TRBD1 or TRBD2 (5 bases each). The CDR3 runs 14 residues. The germline V and J ends were trimmed by 2 bases and 6 bases, with 11 bases remaining between them. CDR1 SGHTA and CDR2 FQGNSA come from the germline V gene. In DNA form, the CDR3 reads TGTGCCAGCAGCTTATTCGGGGCGGGCAATGAGCAGTTCTTC. Its translation is CASSLFGAGNEQFF. The full variable domain, in which reference TRBV7-2 and TRBJ2-1 provide the parts outside the CDR3, is GAGVSQSPSNKVTEKGKDVELRCDPISGHTALYWYRQSLGQGLEFLIYFQGNSAPDKSGLPSDRFSAERTGGSVSTLTIQRTQQEDSAVYLCASSLFGAGNEQFFGPGTRLTVL.

Ten or more counts support this clonotype. The rearrangement joins TRBV5-8 to TRBJ2-1, with a possible D match to TRBD2 (7 bases). Germline loops: CDR1 SGHTS, CDR2 YDEGEE. V lost 0 bases, J lost 9 bases, and 16 bases lay in between. The CDR3 spans 15 residues. The CDR3 is CASSLEGGLSAEQFF. The CDR3 DNA sequence: TGTGCCAGCAGCTTGGAGGGGGGACTATCGGCTGAGCAGTTCTTC.

V and J are TRBV7-9 and TRBJ1-1; D gene ambiguous. Germline values: CDR1 SEHNR, CDR2 FQNEAQ (reference sequence). This CDR3 is built from 13 residues. Deletions cut 5 bases from V and 3 bases from J, with 10 bases between. As DNA, the CDR3 is TGTGCCAGCAGCCGGGCCGGCGACACTGAAGCTTTCTTT. As protein: CASSRAGDTEAFF.

This chain connects TRBV28 to TRBJ1-1; D is perhaps TRBD1 (6 bases). Germline lookup yields CDR1 MDHEN and CDR2 SYDVKM. V was cut by 7 bases and J by 5 bases, with 17 bases left in between. The length of the CDR3 is 14 residues. CDR3 DNA: TGTGCCAGCACCACCGGACAGAGTGGTACTGAAGCTTTCTTT. It specifies CASTTGQSGTEAFF.

This clonotype was found a few times. This chain uses TRBV19 with TRBJ2-7; D possibly uses TRBD1 or TRBD2 (6 bases each). The V and J ends lost 4 bases and 4 bases respectively, with 11 bases between them. In germline, CDR1 is LNHDA, CDR2 SQIVND (reference sequence). The CDR3 runs to 13 residues. The CDR3 spells CASSNQGGYEQYF. As DNA, the CDR3 is TGTGCCAGTAGTAATCAAGGGGGGTACGAGCAGTACTTC.

The genes are TRBV9 and TRBJ1-3; TRBD1 matches 7 bases. This CDR3 region has 16 residues. V lost 3 bases to trimming and J lost 0 bases; unmatched junction nucleotides: 6. Germline V gene sequence: CDR1 SGDLS, CDR2 YYNGEE. CDR3 sequence (DNA): TGTGCCAGCAGCGCCTCCGGGACAGCCTCTGGAAACACCATATATTTT. This codes for CASSASGTASGNTIYF.

This clonotype appeared a few times. Here the CDR3 reads CASSALNQPQHF. The CDR3 DNA follows: TGTGCCAGCAGCGCCTTAAACCAGCCCCAGCATTTT. The chain recombines TRBV7-9 with TRBJ1-5; no reliable D call. The germline V gene has CDR1 SEHNR and CDR2 FQNEAQ (reference sequence). The CDR3 runs 12 residues. Trimming pared 5 bases from V and 7 bases from J, leaving 9 bases between. Using reference TRBV7-9 and TRBJ1-5 for the parts outside the CDR3, the full variable domain is DTGVSQNPRHKITKRGQNVTFRCDPISEHNRLYWYRQTLGQGPEFLTYFQNEAQLEKSRLLSDRFSAERPKGSFSTLEIQRTEQGDSAMYLCASSALNQPQHFGDGTRLSIL.

The sample holds many counts of this clonotype. The chain combines TRBV30 with TRBJ1-1, with TRBD1 as a possible D gene (6 bases). This CDR3 has 12 amino acids. CDR1 is GTSNPN, CDR2 SVGIG, per germline (reference sequence). Trimming took off 2 bases at V and 9 bases at J, with 13 bases between the two ends. The DNA for the CDR3 is TGTGCCTGGAGTCCTCGGGACACAAAAGCTTTCTTT. As protein: CAWSPRDTKAFF. Together with reference TRBV30 and TRBJ1-1, the CDR3 gives the full variable domain: SQTIHQWPATLVQPVGSPLSLECTVEGTSNPNLYWYRQAAGRGLQLLFYSVGIGQISSEVPQNLSASRPQDRQFILSSKKLLLSDSGFYLCAWSPRDTKAFFGQGTRLTVV.

In this sample, this clonotype turned up a few times. This chain links TRBV27 with TRBJ2-1; D is possibly TRBD1 (5 bases). Germline CDR1 reads MNHEY; CDR2 reads SMNVEV (reference sequence). Between the trimmed V and J ends, which lost 0 bases and 2 bases, there was a span of 14 bases. The CDR3 has 17 residues. The CDR3 nucleotides read TGTGCCAGCAGTTTATCAAGGGGCGCAAGGGCCTACAATGAGCAGTTCTTC. It encodes CASSLSRGARAYNEQFF.

At least ten counts were recorded for this clonotype. CDR3 DNA: TGTGCCAGCAGCGGCCAAGTCGGGGGTGAGCAGTACTTC. Its translation: CASSGQVGGEQYF. This chain uses TRBV5-8 with TRBJ2-7; weak D call: TRBD2 (6 bases). The CDR3 totals 13 residues. Germline assignment: CDR1 SGHTS and CDR2 YDEGEE. Trimming cost V 4 bases and J 7 bases, with 15 bases left between them. Looking up the rest from reference TRBV5-8 and TRBJ2-7 gives the full variable domain: EAGVTQSPTHLIKTRGQQATLRCSPISGHTSVYWYQQALGLGLQFLLWYDEGEERNRGNFPPRFSGRQFPNYSSELNVNALELEDSALYLCASSGQVGGEQYFGPGTRLTVT.

The chain uses TRBV25-1 and TRBJ2-2; no firm D call. The CDR3 covers 14 residues. Germline V gene lookup returns CDR1 MGHDK and CDR2 SYGVNS. The V end lost 4 bases, the J end lost 3 bases, and 9 bases lay between the germline ends. The chain's CDR3 is CASSVHTDTGELFF. The CDR3 DNA reads TGTGCCAGCAGTGTACATACGGACACCGGGGAGCTGTTTTTT.

The CDR3 region has the DNA TGTGCCAGCAGTCCAAGACAGGGGAAGGCCAAAAACATTCAGTACTTC. Its protein product is CASSPRQGKAKNIQYF. The rearrangement joins TRBV28 to TRBJ2-4; the match to TRBD1 covers 8 bases. Germline trimming cut 5 bases from V and 1 base from J; bases unmatched to any gene: 7. Germline CDR1 MDHEN, CDR2 SYDVKM. There are 16 residues in the CDR3.

This clonotype was counted at least ten times. For the CDR3, the DNA is TGCAGTGCAAAGAAACAGGGGTCGAACACTGAAGCTTTCTTT. This sequence encodes CSAKKQGSNTEAFF. The J gene is TRBJ1-1, the V gene TRBV20-1, with TRBD1 matching 7 bases. J lost 1 base, V lost 6 bases, and 8 bases had no gene match. This CDR3 contains 14 residues. Looked up from germline, CDR1 is DFQATT and CDR2 is SNEGSKA (reference sequence).

This clonotype has a count of ten or more. The rearrangement uses TRBV7-2 and TRBJ2-7; D uncertain. The CDR3 sequence is 14 residues long. Trimming cost V 5 bases and J 2 bases, with 13 bases left between them. Germline CDR1 SGHTA, CDR2 FQGNSA. The CDR3: CASSANYLAYEQYF. The CDR3 coding sequence is TGTGCCAGCAGCGCAAACTACCTAGCCTACGAGCAGTACTTC.

This clonotype was recorded at least ten times. This chain connects TRBV6-6 to TRBJ2-7; D may correspond to TRBD1 or TRBD2 (5 bases each). Germline V gene sequence: CDR1 MNHNY, CDR2 SVGAGI (reference sequence). The CDR3 contains 16 residues. V was cut by 2 bases and J by 0 bases, with 14 bases left in between. The CDR3: CASSYPSGPSSYEQYF. As DNA, the CDR3 is TGTGCCAGCAGTTACCCATCGGGACCAAGCTCCTACGAGCAGTACTTC.

This chain joins TRBV6-5 and TRBJ2-7; 10 bases map to TRBD2. CDR3 size: 16 residues. The V gene end was trimmed by 0 bases and the J gene end by 3 bases; junction bases not matched to a gene: 5. Germline assignment: CDR1 MNHEY and CDR2 SVGAGI. CDR3 bases: TGTGCCAGCAGTTACTCGTCTAGCGGGAGTTACTACGAGCAGTACTTC. The encoded protein is CASSYSSSGSYYEQYF.

V and J are TRBV9 and TRBJ2-3; 11 nucleotides agree with TRBD2. J gave up 0 bases and V 2 bases, and 2 bases lay outside the gene matches. The germline CDR1 and CDR2 sequences are SGDLS and YYNGEE. The CDR3 sequence is 16 residues long. CDR3 in amino acids: CASSVRTSGSTDTQYF. The CDR3 DNA reads as TGTGCCAGCAGCGTCCGGACTAGCGGGAGCACAGATACGCAGTATTTT.

As to this clonotype: A read error may be the cause here, since a much bigger clone is one base away. The rearrangement joins TRBV6-2 or TRBV6-3 to TRBJ2-1, with 13 bases that match TRBD2. This CDR3 comprises 19 residues. The germline V gene has CDR1 MNHEY and CDR2 SVGEGT. DNA for the CDR3: TGTGCCAGCAGTTTACTAGCGGGAGGGCCTCCCAGCTCCTGCAATGAGCAGTTCTTC. Translation: CASSLLAGGPPSSCNEQFF.

This sequence joins TRBV20-1 and TRBJ1-5; a weak D match, TRBD1 (5 bases). Per germline, CDR1 DFQATT and CDR2 SNEGSKA (reference sequence). CDR3 length: 14 amino acids. V lost 1 base and J 4 bases, leaving 11 bases between the germline ends. CDR3 DNA: TGCAGTGCTAGAGGGACAAGGGAAAATCAGCCCCAGCATTTT. Encoded protein: CSARGTRENQPQHF.

This clonotype appeared a single time. The J gene is TRBJ1-6, the V gene TRBV6-2 or TRBV6-3; D is ambiguous. The CDR3 sequence is 18 residues long. V lost 0 bases, J lost 0 bases, and 12 bases lay in between. Germline loops: CDR1 MNHEY, CDR2 SVGEGT. The DNA for the CDR3 is TGTGCCAGCAGTTACTCGAATAGGATAAGCTCCTATAATTCACCCCTCCACTTT. Protein: CASSYSNRISSYNSPLHF.

The chain couples TRBV7-9 to TRBJ1-1, with D possibly being TRBD1 (5 bases). Germline loops: CDR1 SEHNR, CDR2 FQNEAQ (reference sequence). V was cut by 0 bases and J by 4 bases, with 12 bases left in between. The CDR3 has 15 amino acids. The CDR3 is CASSLAGGEVTEAFF. The CDR3, as DNA: TGTGCCAGCAGCTTAGCTGGGGGAGAGGTCACTGAAGCTTTCTTT.

There are a few counts of this clonotype. The chain has TRBV19 and TRBJ1-2; 8 bases fit TRBD1. The trim removed 6 bases at V and 2 bases at J, leaving 5 bases unmatched. The CDR3 extends over 14 amino acids. Germline CDR1 reads LNHDA; CDR2 reads SQIVND (reference sequence). CDR3 sequence: CASREAGGNYGYTF. In DNA, the CDR3 is TGTGCCAGTAGAGAGGCAGGGGGCAACTATGGCTACACCTTC.

Comments on this clonotype: One end of the junction is discordant with germline, which a read error may explain. The J gene is TRBJ1-1, the V gene TRBV18, with a weak D call TRBD1 (6 bases). The CDR3 spans 14 residues. Germline V gene data show CDR1 as KGHSH and CDR2 as LQKENI. DNA for the CDR3: TGTGCCAGCTCACCACGACAGGACGGCACTGACGCTTTCTTT. This sequence encodes CASSPRQDGTDAFF.

The table lists this clonotype with many counts. This chain connects TRBV7-6 to TRBJ2-3; 8 bases fit TRBD2. The CDR3 loop spans 13 amino acids. Trimming removed 4 bases from V and 7 bases from J; junction bases left unmatched: 4. Germline V gives CDR1 SGHVS, CDR2 FNYEAQ. This chain's CDR3 is CASSSLAGNTQYF. For the CDR3, the DNA is TGTGCCAGCAGCTCCTTAGCGGGGAATACGCAGTATTTT.

This clonotype was recorded many times. The J gene is TRBJ2-5, the V gene TRBV3-1; possibly TRBD2 for D (5 bases). The V gene lost 4 bases and the J gene lost 5 bases, with 17 bases spanning the gap. Germline CDR1 reads LGHDT; CDR2 reads YNNKEL (reference sequence). There are 15 residues in the CDR3. The CDR3 coding sequence is TGTGCCAGCAGCCGAAAAGGACTCTCGCGGGAGACCCAGTACTTC. Residues: CASSRKGLSRETQYF.

This clonotype was seen many times. V usage is TRBV7-2 and J usage is TRBJ2-3, with 10 bases matching TRBD2. V lost 6 bases to trimming and J lost 3 bases; unmatched junction nucleotides: 6. This CDR3 has 15 residues. Germline V lookup: CDR1 SGHTA, CDR2 FQGNSA. CDR3 protein: CASRRASGRTDTQYF. CDR3 nucleotide sequence: TGTGCCAGCAGAAGGGCTAGCGGGAGAACAGATACGCAGTATTTT.

In its sample, this clonotype was seen many times. CDR3 sequence (DNA): TGTGCCAGCAGCTCCTTTATCTACGAGCAGTACTTC. Protein sequence: CASSSFIYEQYF. The rearrangement joins TRBV6-1 to TRBJ2-7; D gene uncertain. The V and J ends lost 6 bases and 3 bases respectively, with 9 bases between them. In germline, CDR1 is MNHNS, CDR2 SASEGT. CDR3 length equals 12 residues.

Details on this clonotype: A much bigger clone sits one base away, suggesting this may be a read error. V is TRBV6-1 and J is TRBJ2-7; no definite D call. This CDR3 is built from 13 residues. CDR1 is MNHNS, CDR2 SASEGT, per germline. Trimming shortened V by 7 bases and J by 4 bases, and 14 bases separated the two germline ends. The CDR3 nucleotides read TGTGCCAGCAACCACGGACCTCTGTACGAGCAGTACTTC. Its translation is CASNHGPLYEQYF.

In the case of this clonotype: Possible read error: a much larger clone is one base away. V gene TRBV20-1 combines with J gene TRBJ2-7, with D perhaps matching TRBD1 or TRBD2 (5 bases each). Trimming took 5 bases from V and 3 from J, leaving 17 bases between them. Per germline, CDR1 DFQATT and CDR2 SNEGSKA (reference sequence). This CDR3 has 14 amino acids. CDR3 in amino acids: CSAGRDGVVYEQYF. CDR3 nucleotide sequence: TGCAGTGCTGGCCGGGACGGGGTTGTCTACGAGCAGTACTTC.

This clonotype was detected ten times or more. This chain joins TRBV6-1 and TRBJ1-5; 10 bases align to TRBD1. V lost 7 bases to trimming and J lost 4 bases; unmatched junction nucleotides: 13. The germline CDR1 and CDR2 sequences are MNHNS and SASEGT. CDR3 length equals 17 residues. CDR3 amino acids: CASTPRAGQGTNQPQHF. CDR3 bases: TGTGCCAGCACCCCTCGGGCGGGACAGGGGACGAATCAGCCCCAGCATTTT.